This T cell receptor (beta chain) was documented in a study of blood T cell repertoires in COVID-19. Study overall: Samples of COVID-19 (acute and convalescent) were obtained from the United States, Italy and Spain.

Study processing details: Estimates of nucleated cell counts were drawn from the amplification of reference gene primers. The protocol was immunoSEQ multiplex PCR, while the TCRdb copy is restricted to in-frame clones and leaves out a portion. The V and J calls and clone size come from that table; D and trimming were worked out from the DNA. The sample has 55,000 to 85,000 clones, 73% seen once. CDR1 and CDR2 (germline): KGHDR, SFDVKD. This CDR3 region has 13 residues. V lost 5 bases to trimming and J lost 1 base, with 7 bases between them. The chain recombines TRBV24-1 with TRBJ2-5; D is perhaps TRBD2 (5 bases). The receptor comes from a man between 60 and 70 years old with acute or convalescent COVID-19. The sample taken for sequencing was peripheral blood. The CDR3 DNA reads as TGTGCCACCAGTGGAGCGGTCCAAGAGACCCAGTACTTC. This encodes CATSGAVQETQYF.